This T cell receptor beta chain was sequenced during a study of regulatory T cells in long-lasting Graves disease. Germline V gene sequence: CDR1 MDHEN, CDR2 SYDVKM. With V trimmed by 10 bases and J by 1 base, 10 bases remained unmatched. CDR3 length: 15 amino acids. Time point: persistent/refractory GD, antithyroid drugs over 5 years with positive TRAb. RNA from PBMCs was the source of the TCR library. Assembly of TCR beta libraries relied on iRepertoire HTBI primers together with Arm-PCR of CDR3 regions. As originally analysed: Samples jointly harbored 60 or so TRBV and approximately 15 TRBJ segments. TCRdb used MiXCR to reprocess the multiplex PCR reads, holding one entry per CDR3 protein. It is TCRdb's table, rather than the study itself, that gives the V and J calls and clone size. The data show 400,000 to 500,000 distinct CDR3 sequences, around 20% seen once. This clonotype was counted many times.

This TCR came from a female donor with Graves disease. This sequence joins TRBV28 and TRBJ1-2; TRBD1 matches at 9 bases. The specimen was peripheral blood mononuclear cells (PBMCs), collected when the disease was refractory, from a patient treated with antithyroid drugs. CDR3 in DNA: TGTGCCACCGAGGACAGGGGATCGGGTAACTATGGCTACACCTTC. This translates into CATEDRGSGNYGYTF.